The rows below give T cell receptor beta chains drawn from one sample of a study of early T cells in non-severe SARS-CoV-2 infection. MiXCR, run by TCRdb on the 5' RACE reads, gives a single entry per CDR3 protein. The sample has tens of thousands of distinct CDR3 sequences, roughly 4.8% seen once; the top ten hold under 7%. The sequenced sample consisted of whole blood. The source is an adult who was a healthcare worker with PCR-confirmed SARS-CoV-2 infection or an uninfected control (not recorded which). CDR3s include the opening cysteine and the closing phenylalanine or tryptophan. Fields, in order: clone size, V gene, D gene, J gene, CDR3 protein, CDR3 DNA. The D gene is left open where the match is weak. Expanded clones are given a class, and other clones once, few, many or no size at all.

few	TRBV29-1	TRBD1	TRBJ2-7	CSVAGTGIDEQYF	TGCAGCGTAGCCGGGACAGGGATCGACGAGCAGTACTTC
-	TRBV7-6	-	TRBJ2-3	CASSPQSTDTQYF	TGTGCCAGCAGCCCCCAAAGCACAGATACGCAGTATTTT
few	TRBV2	-	TRBJ2-7	CASSADSYYEQYF	TGTGCCAGCAGTGCCGACAGCTACTACGAGCAGTACTTC
medium-sized	TRBV6-2/TRBV6-3	-	TRBJ1-1	CASSYYPASNTEAFF	TGTGCCAGCAGTTACTACCCCGCTTCAAACACTGAAGCTTTCTTT
few	TRBV29-1	-	TRBJ1-3	CSVVRDSGNTIYF	TGCAGCGTTGTGAGAGACTCTGGAAACACCATATATTTT
many	TRBV7-6	-	TRBJ1-3	CASSISVGGYSGNTIYF	TGTGCCAGCAGCATCAGTGTTGGGGGGTACTCTGGAAACACCATATATTTT
-	TRBV12-3/TRBV12-4	-	TRBJ1-1	CASSRTAFNTEAFF	TGTGCCAGCAGCCGGACAGCCTTTAACACTGAAGCTTTCTTT
many	TRBV29-1	TRBD2	TRBJ2-1	CSVELAASYNEQFF	TGCAGCGTCGAACTAGCGGCTAGCTACAATGAGCAGTTCTTC
-	TRBV7-8	-	TRBJ1-1	CASSLQLNMNTEAFF	TGTGCCAGCAGCCTACAACTGAACATGAACACTGAAGCTTTCTTT
many	TRBV7-6	TRBD2	TRBJ2-3	CASSPRPSGGESAQYF	TGTGCCAGCAGCCCAAGGCCTAGCGGGGGGGAGTCAGCGCAGTATTTT
once	TRBV13	-	TRBJ2-7	CASSPQMNYEQYF	TGTGCCAGCAGCCCCCAGATGAATTACGAGCAGTACTTC
many	TRBV18	TRBD2	TRBJ2-7	CASSMNSGGGDEQYF	TGTGCCAGCTCGATGAATAGCGGGGGTGGCGACGAGCAGTACTTC
many	TRBV5-1	TRBD1	TRBJ2-1	CASSSAGQGEFF	TGCGCCAGCAGCTCGGCTGGACAGGGGGAGTTCTTC
many	TRBV30	TRBD1	TRBJ1-1	CAWSRQGANTEAFF	TGTGCCTGGAGTAGACAGGGGGCGAACACTGAAGCTTTCTTT
many	TRBV5-4	TRBD1	TRBJ2-3	CASSTGQGFPTDTQYF	TGTGCCAGCAGCACCGGACAGGGGTTCCCCACAGATACGCAGTATTTT
once	TRBV7-2	-	TRBJ2-3	CASSLYGREADTQYF	TGTGCCAGCAGCCTATATGGGCGCGAAGCAGATACGCAGTATTTT
many	TRBV19	-	TRBJ1-5	CASIRSGLNQPQHF	TGTGCCAGTATTCGGTCCGGCCTCAATCAGCCCCAGCATTTT
many	TRBV29-1	TRBD2	TRBJ2-3	CSVILAGEGDTQYF	TGCAGCGTGATACTAGCGGGAGAAGGAGATACGCAGTATTTT
few	TRBV5-1	-	TRBJ1-2	CASREKSGQSYGYTF	TGCGCCAGCAGGGAAAAATCTGGACAGTCCTATGGCTACACCTTC
many	TRBV7-8	TRBD2	TRBJ2-2	CASSLGFSGRPGELFF	TGTGCCAGCAGCTTAGGTTTTAGCGGGAGACCCGGGGAGCTGTTTTTT
many	TRBV12-3/TRBV12-4	TRBD1	TRBJ1-4	CASSFQNYRGPNEKLFF	TGTGCCAGCAGTTTTCAGAATTACAGGGGGCCTAATGAAAAACTGTTTTTT
many	TRBV7-7	TRBD2	TRBJ2-5	CASSLREGPQVAQYF	TGTGCTAGCAGCTTGCGGGAGGGCCCCCAAGTGGCCCAGTACTTC
many	TRBV7-9	TRBD1	TRBJ1-1	CASSPQDRRWTEAFF	TGTGCCAGCAGCCCACAGGACAGGAGGTGGACTGAAGCTTTCTTT
few	TRBV7-3	-	TRBJ1-2	CASSLSGTLDFVGYTF	TGTGCCAGCAGCTTATCCGGGACGCTGGATTTCGTTGGCTACACCTTC
many	TRBV7-9	-	TRBJ1-1	CASSSFGGRLNTEAFF	TGTGCCAGCAGCTCGTTTGGAGGGAGACTGAACACTGAAGCTTTCTTT
many	TRBV6-4	-	TRBJ1-6	CASSTRVGVNSPLHF	TGTGCCAGCAGTACCCGTGTGGGGGTCAATTCACCCCTCCACTTT
-	TRBV19	-	TRBJ1-2	CASSIGGQDGYTF	TGTGCCAGTAGTATTGGGGGGCAAGATGGCTACACCTTC
few	TRBV29-1	-	TRBJ2-7	CSVKDTASYEQYF	TGCAGCGTCAAAGACACCGCCTCCTACGAGCAGTACTTC
many	TRBV3-1	-	TRBJ2-1	CASSQGGSGSYNEQFF	TGTGCCAGCAGCCAAGGCGGGTCAGGCTCCTACAATGAGCAGTTCTTC
few	TRBV5-1	-	TRBJ1-5	CASSLSGHNQPQHF	TGCGCCAGCAGCTTGTCGGGTCACAATCAGCCCCAGCATTTT
many	TRBV20-1	TRBD2	TRBJ2-2	CSASLASTGELFF	TGCAGTGCGTCACTAGCGAGCACCGGGGAGCTGTTTTTT
few	TRBV7-9	-	TRBJ2-5	CASSPKGGWQETQYF	TGTGCCAGCAGCCCAAAGGGGGGCTGGCAAGAGACCCAGTACTTC
many	TRBV11-2	-	TRBJ1-1	CASSRGRSMNTEAFF	TGTGCCAGCAGCAGAGGACGGTCCATGAACACTGAAGCTTTCTTT
-	TRBV20-1	TRBD2	TRBJ2-3	CSARGLAGVGDTQYF	TGCAGTGCCAGAGGACTAGCGGGAGTTGGAGATACGCAGTATTTT
many	TRBV20-1	-	TRBJ2-1	CSARLSSYNEQFF	TGCAGTGCTAGACTGTCCTCCTACAATGAGCAGTTCTTC
-	TRBV20-1	TRBD2	TRBJ2-1	CSAPRTSVSYNEQFF	TGCAGTGCCCCACGGACTAGCGTCTCCTACAATGAGCAGTTCTTC
-	TRBV4-1	-	TRBJ1-5	CASSQGSGINQPQHF	TGCGCCAGCAGCCAAGGGTCAGGGATCAATCAGCCCCAGCATTTT
many	TRBV15	-	TRBJ2-3	CATTGTQLRADTQYF	TGTGCCACCACCGGGACCCAGCTTCGGGCAGATACGCAGTATTTT
many	TRBV28	-	TRBJ2-7	CASSGSSSYEQYF	TGTGCCAGCAGCGGGAGTAGTTCCTACGAGCAGTACTTC
many	TRBV2	-	TRBJ1-1	CASSLISSDSREAFF	TGTGCCAGCAGCCTTATATCCTCGGACAGCCGGGAAGCTTTCTTT
medium-sized	TRBV6-5	-	TRBJ2-7	CASSLREGYEQYF	TGTGCCAGCAGTTTACGTGAGGGGTACGAGCAGTACTTC
-	TRBV19	-	TRBJ2-1	CASSSGGTYNEQFF	TGTGCCAGTAGTAGCGGGGGCACCTACAATGAGCAGTTCTTC
-	TRBV20-1	TRBD2	TRBJ2-7	CSAPAGGNSYEQYF	TGCAGTGCTCCAGCGGGAGGGAACTCCTACGAGCAGTACTTC
many	TRBV28	-	TRBJ1-2	CASSLGQALGYTF	TGTGCCAGCAGTTTGGGGCAGGCGCTAGGCTACACCTTC
few	TRBV12-3/TRBV12-4	-	TRBJ1-3	CATREGGTGNTIYF	TGTGCCACCAGGGAAGGGGGTACTGGAAACACCATATATTTT
many	TRBV5-4	-	TRBJ2-3	CASSQGTAGSYTDTQYF	TGTGCCAGCAGCCAAGGGACGGCAGGATCTTACACAGATACGCAGTATTTT
few	TRBV18	-	TRBJ1-6	CASSPEGNNSPLHF	TGTGCCAGCTCACCAGAGGGAAATAATTCACCCCTCCACTTT
many	TRBV20-1	TRBD1	TRBJ1-2	CSARDIGQASSNYGYTF	TGCAGTGCTAGAGATATAGGACAGGCGAGCTCTAACTATGGCTACACCTTC
many	TRBV5-1	-	TRBJ2-6	CASSLGTTSGANVLTF	TGCGCCAGCAGCTTGGGGACAACCTCTGGGGCCAACGTCCTGACTTTC
-	TRBV3-1	-	TRBJ1-2	CASSQGAGSPLYGYTF	TGTGCCAGCAGCCAAGGGGCAGGGAGTCCTCTTTATGGCTACACCTTC
many	TRBV12-3/TRBV12-4	-	TRBJ2-1	CASSLSGSYNEQFF	TGTGCCAGCAGTTTGAGTGGGAGCTACAATGAGCAGTTCTTC
few	TRBV19	TRBD1	TRBJ1-2	CASTNSDRVDTF	TGTGCCAGTACCAATTCCGACAGGGTCGACACCTTC
many	TRBV12-3/TRBV12-4	TRBD1	TRBJ1-1	CASTRQGADTEAFF	TGTGCCAGCACCAGACAGGGGGCGGACACTGAAGCTTTCTTT
many	TRBV2	-	TRBJ2-1	CASSDPQGQLF	TGTGCCAGCAGTGACCCTCAGGGGCAACTCTTC
-	TRBV27	-	TRBJ2-2	CASSLSGHRKDGELFF	TGTGCCAGCAGTTTGTCCGGACACCGGAAGGACGGGGAGCTGTTTTTT